The rows below give T cell receptor beta chains drawn from one sample of a study of blood T cells in healthy people across ages. TCRdb re-analysed the 5' RACE reads in MiXCR, keeping a single row per CDR3 protein. The repertoire holds 450,000 to 700,000 distinct CDR3 sequences, 25% to 30% seen once, with less than 20% in the top ten. The specimen was blood. The origin of the receptors is a woman aged 70-85 years in good health. Both conserved end residues are part of each CDR3. The D gene is left open where the match is weak. Clone size is given for some rows only: seen once, a few or many times, or a class if the clone is expanded.

d_gene,abundance,j_gene,v_gene,CDR3aa,CDR3nt
TRBD1,once,TRBJ2-5,TRBV2,CASSMGQGRKTQYF,TGTGCCAGCAGTATGGGACAGGGTAGGAAGACCCAGTACTTC
.,many,TRBJ1-2,TRBV5-1,CASSVLQPGAGYTF,TGCGCCAGCAGCGTCTTACAGCCAGGGGCCGGCTACACCTTC
.,.,TRBJ2-4,TRBV20-1,CSAKSTGGLGNIQYF,TGCAGTGCCAAATCGACTGGAGGGTTGGGAAACATTCAGTACTTC
TRBD1,.,TRBJ1-2,TRBV30,CAWNIRTGGGYTF,TGTGCCTGGAACATACGGACAGGGGGTGGCTACACCTTC
TRBD1,few,TRBJ1-2,TRBV24-1,CATSEPGQGACFYGYTF,TGTGCCACCAGTGAACCCGGACAGGGGGCTTGTTTCTATGGCTACACCTTC
.,.,TRBJ1-1,TRBV29-1,CSAPQHGNTEAFF,TGCAGCGCACCTCAGCACGGGAATACTGAAGCTTTCTTT
TRBD2,few,TRBJ2-3,TRBV10-3,CAIRSSGENTDTQYF,TGTGCCATCAGGTCTAGCGGGGAGAACACAGATACGCAGTATTTT
.,.,TRBJ1-4,TRBV29-1,CSVDSNEKLFF,TGCAGCGTTGACAGTAATGAAAAACTGTTTTTT
.,few,TRBJ2-3,TRBV29-1,CSVVPGSHPDTQYF,TGCAGCGTTGTTCCGGGGAGCCACCCAGATACGCAGTATTTT
TRBD1,.,TRBJ2-7,TRBV5-6,CASSDGQARPYEQYF,TGTGCCAGCAGCGACGGACAGGCGCGACCCTACGAGCAGTACTTC
.,.,TRBJ2-3,TRBV5-1,CASSPGEDTQYF,TGCGCCAGCAGCCCGGGAGAAGATACGCAGTATTTT
.,few,TRBJ2-7,TRBV20-1,CSARGDGSSYEQYF,TGCAGTGCTAGGGGGGATGGGTCCTCCTACGAGCAGTACTTC
TRBD2,few,TRBJ2-3,TRBV6-1,CASSSGGAGGDTQYF,TGTGCCAGCAGTTCCGGGGGAGCGGGGGGTGATACGCAGTATTTT
TRBD1,.,TRBJ2-1,TRBV5-1,CASSLGPLGQGSNEQFF,TGCGCCAGCAGCCTGGGCCCCCTGGGACAGGGGAGCAATGAGCAGTTCTTC
TRBD2,few,TRBJ2-3,TRBV20-1,CSARVAGGPTYQYF,TGCAGTGCTAGAGTGGCGGGGGGGCCCACCTATCAGTATTTT
TRBD1,few,TRBJ1-1,TRBV30,CAWSGTARTEAFF,TGTGCCTGGAGCGGGACAGCTAGGACTGAAGCTTTCTTT
TRBD1,.,TRBJ1-2,TRBV20-1,CSAGQGVNYGYTF,TGCAGTGCCGGACAGGGGGTTAACTATGGCTACACCTTC
TRBD1,.,TRBJ1-1,TRBV29-1,CSVADRGRMNTEAFF,TGCAGCGTGGCTGACAGGGGACGAATGAACACTGAAGCTTTCTTT
.,.,TRBJ2-7,TRBV29-1,CSVLRSSYEQYF,TGCAGCGTTCTCCGGAGCTCCTACGAGCAGTACTTC
.,.,TRBJ2-7,TRBV7-9,CASSSLSGLAFYEQYF,TGTGCCAGCAGCTCTCTTTCGGGACTGGCATTCTACGAGCAGTACTTC
TRBD1,.,TRBJ2-7,TRBV12-3/TRBV12-4,CASSLTGQGPSYEQYF,TGTGCCAGCAGTCTAACGGGACAGGGACCCTCATACGAGCAGTACTTC
TRBD1,few,TRBJ1-6,TRBV20-1,CSARGQVNSPLHF,TGCAGTGCTCGGGGACAGGTCAATTCACCCCTCCACTTT
TRBD1,.,TRBJ2-3,TRBV20-1,CSARDLETGGFNTQYF,TGCAGTGCTAGAGATCTAGAGACAGGGGGTTTCAATACGCAGTATTTT
.,many,TRBJ2-5,TRBV4-3,CASSQGPMGETQYF,TGCGCCAGCAGCCAGGGACCCATGGGAGAGACCCAGTACTTC
.,.,TRBJ1-3,TRBV7-2,CASSSQGYSGNTIYF,TGTGCCAGCAGCTCACAGGGTTATTCTGGAAACACCATATATTTT